Shown below are 5 T cell receptor beta chains from a single sample sequenced in a study of Ad26.COV2.S vaccination and SARS-CoV-2 variants. This table comes from immunoSEQ multiplex PCR, and its TCRdb copy is limited to in-frame clones, with some not included. The sample includes around 86,000 clones, more than 70% seen only once; the top ten take about 15%. The material sequenced was peripheral blood, taken after recovery from COVID-19. Every receptor here comes from a human donor who had recovered from COVID-19.

V and J are TRBV27 and TRBJ1-6; 8 nucleotides align to TRBD1. V gave up 6 bases and J gave up 7 bases; unmatched junction bases: 5. The CDR3 length is 14 residues. CDR1 and CDR2 from the germline V gene are MNHEY and SMNVEV (reference sequence). The CDR3 protein is CASSPGQANSPLHF. CDR3 nucleotides: TGTGCCAGCAGCCCGGGACAGGCGAATTCACCCCTCCACTTT.

The rearrangement joins TRBV4-3 to TRBJ2-5; 11 bases are shared with TRBD1. The CDR3 runs to 16 residues. Germline V gene lookup returns CDR1 LGHNA and CDR2 YSLEER. V was pared by 0 bases and J by 4 bases, with 4 bases of the junction left unmatched. The CDR3 spells CASSQERTGGRETQYF. In DNA, the CDR3 is TGCGCCAGCAGCCAAGAGAGGACAGGGGGCAGAGAGACCCAGTACTTC.

The genes are TRBV24-1 and TRBJ2-3, with 13 bases identical to TRBD2. This CDR3 has 20 amino acids. The V gene's germline CDR1 is KGHDR and CDR2 SFDVKD. The J segment lost 5 bases and the V segment lost 0 bases, leaving 13 bases of the junction unmatched. The CDR3 region has the DNA TGTGCCACCAGTGATTTGCGAGGGGCGGAGGGACTAGCGGGAAGAGATACGCAGTATTTT. Translation: CATSDLRGAEGLAGRDTQYF.

The rearrangement links TRBV19 to TRBJ1-5; a possible D gene is TRBD1 (5 bases). CDR1 LNHDA and CDR2 SQIVND come from the germline V gene (reference sequence). The CDR3 has 16 residues. Trimming took off 3 bases at V and 1 base at J, with 13 bases between the two ends. CDR3 bases: TGTGCCAGTAGTATTGCCCGCCGGGGGAGCAATCAGCCCCAGCATTTT. This codes for CASSIARRGSNQPQHF.

V and J are TRBV20-1 and TRBJ1-3; D unclear. The CDR3 is made up of 11 amino acids. The germline V and J ends were trimmed by 1 base and 9 bases, with 7 bases remaining between them. Per the germline V gene, CDR1 is DFQATT and CDR2 is SNEGSKA (reference sequence). The CDR3 here is CSARVGSTIYF. The DNA for the CDR3 is TGCAGTGCTAGAGTCGGTTCCACCATATATTTT.